Below are 5 T cell receptor beta chains sequenced from a single sample in a study of blood T cell repertoires in COVID-19 (dated by TCRdb to 2020 to 2021). Receptors were amplified or captured by the immunoSEQ multiplex PCR assay. The table was pulled from immuneACCESS by TCRdb, which kept in-frame rearrangements only. Such tables lose some clones; where checked, under half of the loss comes from unresolved V genes, and the rest has no known cause. Here the sample has fewer than 200,000 clones; about 86% occur a single time. 7% to 10% of the sample belongs to the ten largest clones. Material for sequencing was peripheral blood. The receptor source for this set is a man aged 50-59 years with active or convalescent COVID-19.

This sequence joins TRBV7-9 and TRBJ1-1; 8 bases are a match to TRBD1. This CDR3 region has 13 residues. Germline CDR1 is SEHNR and CDR2 is FQNEAQ (reference sequence). V gave up 5 bases and J gave up 8 bases; unmatched junction bases: 7. The CDR3 DNA is TGTGCCAGCAGCCCTCAGGGGGCGCGGGAAGCTTTCTTT. Translated: CASSPQGAREAFF.

V and J are TRBV5-6 and TRBJ1-1; possible D gene TRBD1, 5 bases. Trimming removed 4 bases at V and 11 bases at J, with 18 bases between. The CDR3 runs 13 residues. CDR1 and CDR2 from the germline V gene are SGHDT and YYEEEE. CDR3: CASSPETAGRAFF. CDR3 nucleotides: TGTGCCAGCAGCCCCGAGACAGCGGGGAGGGCTTTCTTT.

V usage is TRBV7-3 and J usage is TRBJ1-3; D possibly corresponds to TRBD1 (6 bases). Germline-derived CDR1 and CDR2 are SGHTA and FQGTGA. The CDR3 covers 19 residues. V was shortened by 7 bases and J by 1 base, with 26 bases between the two germline ends. CDR3 nucleotides: TGTGCCAGCACGATAGAGGGGGACAAATCCGCTTTGTCTGGAAACACCATATATTTT. This gives the protein CASTIEGDKSALSGNTIYF.

The chain combines TRBV5-1 with TRBJ2-7, with 10 bases lining up with TRBD1. The CDR3 has 14 amino acids. Germline lookup yields CDR1 SGHRS and CDR2 YFSETQ. The junction had 3 bases not matched to a gene; V was cut back by 2 bases and J by 4 bases. CDR3 nucleotide sequence: TGCGCCAGCAGCTTCATGGACAGGGGGTACGAGCAGTACTTC. Translated: CASSFMDRGYEQYF. The full variable domain, in which reference TRBV5-1 and TRBJ2-7 provide the parts outside the CDR3, is KAGVTQTPRYLIKTRGQQVTLSCSPISGHRSVSWYQQTPGQGLQFLFEYFSETQRNKGNFPGRFSGRQFSNSRSEMNVSTLELGDSALYLCASSFMDRGYEQYFGPGTRLTVT.

The chain recombines TRBV3-1 (or the pseudogene TRBV3-2) with TRBJ2-7, with unresolved D. The ends were cut back, 1 base at V and 0 bases at J, with 7 bases in the middle. The germline V gene has CDR1 LGHDT and CDR2 YNNKEL (reference sequence). This CDR3 is built from 14 residues. The CDR3 DNA follows: TGTGCCAGCAGCCAAGTCTCGAGCTCCTACGAGCAGTACTTC. Its translation is CASSQVSSSYEQYF.